Listed below are T cell receptor beta chains from one sample, sequenced in a study of blood T cells in healthy people across ages. TCRdb re-derived calls from the 5' RACE reads in MiXCR, one entry per CDR3 protein. The sample lists 660,000 or so distinct CDR3 sequences; approximately 59% were seen once. Sequencing was performed on blood. Every receptor here comes from a man in his sixties in good health. Each CDR3 is given with its conserved first and last residue. D genes are given only for firm matches. Some rows mark clone size as missing; the rest say once, few, many or name a class of expanded clone.

v_call: TRBV3-1; j_call: TRBJ2-3; d_call: NA; clone_size: NA; cdr3_nt: TGTGCTGTGGGGAGAGATACGCAGTATTTT; cdr3_aa: CAVGRDTQYF
v_call: TRBV7-9; j_call: TRBJ2-5; d_call: NA; clone_size: NA; cdr3_nt: TGTGCCAGCAGCCCCCCCTCCGGGACCCAGTACTTC; cdr3_aa: CASSPPSGTQYF
v_call: TRBV5-1; j_call: TRBJ1-2; d_call: NA; clone_size: NA; cdr3_nt: TGCGCCAGCAGCTTGGCGATTGACCGGAACTATGGCTACACCTTC; cdr3_aa: CASSLAIDRNYGYTF
v_call: TRBV6-5; j_call: TRBJ2-5; d_call: TRBD1; clone_size: NA; cdr3_nt: TGTGCCACCACGGGACAGACTCAAGAGACCCAGTACTTC; cdr3_aa: CATTGQTQETQYF
v_call: TRBV5-1; j_call: TRBJ2-5; d_call: TRBD1; clone_size: many; cdr3_nt: TGCGCCAGCAGCAACCAGGGGGCCGGTGAGACCCAGTACTTC; cdr3_aa: CASSNQGAGETQYF
v_call: TRBV5-1; j_call: TRBJ2-3; d_call: TRBD2; clone_size: few; cdr3_nt: TGCGCCAGCAGCTTGTCGTCTAGCGGGGCAGATACGCAGTATTTT; cdr3_aa: CASSLSSSGADTQYF
v_call: TRBV18; j_call: TRBJ1-6; d_call: NA; clone_size: NA; cdr3_nt: TGTGCCAGCTCACCACCGGGGCCACGTAATTCACCCCTCCACTTT; cdr3_aa: CASSPPGPRNSPLHF
v_call: TRBV18; j_call: TRBJ1-1; d_call: NA; clone_size: NA; cdr3_nt: TGTGCCAGCGACGAACAGGGATTAGGAACTGAAGCTTTCTTT; cdr3_aa: CASDEQGLGTEAFF
v_call: TRBV6-6; j_call: TRBJ2-1; d_call: TRBD1; clone_size: NA; cdr3_nt: TGTGCCAGCAGTTACCCGGACAGGGGTGGGGGCAATGAGCAGTTCTTC; cdr3_aa: CASSYPDRGGGNEQFF
v_call: TRBV5-1; j_call: TRBJ2-1; d_call: NA; clone_size: NA; cdr3_nt: TGCGCCAGCAGCTTGGGGGTTACAAACAATGAGCAGTTCTTC; cdr3_aa: CASSLGVTNNEQFF
v_call: TRBV2; j_call: TRBJ1-1; d_call: TRBD1; clone_size: NA; cdr3_nt: TGTGCCAGCAGGGACAGGGAAGCTTTCTTT; cdr3_aa: CASRDREAFF
v_call: TRBV10-3; j_call: TRBJ1-2; d_call: NA; clone_size: few; cdr3_nt: TGTGCCATCAGTGATTGGGGCTACACCTTC; cdr3_aa: CAISDWGYTF
v_call: TRBV6-1; j_call: TRBJ2-7; d_call: TRBD2; clone_size: NA; cdr3_nt: TGTGCCAGCAGGGAAAGGGCTAGCGGGGTCCAGTACTTC; cdr3_aa: CASRERASGVQYF
v_call: TRBV5-6; j_call: TRBJ2-7; d_call: NA; clone_size: NA; cdr3_nt: TGTGCCAGCAGCTTGAGCCCAGAGCCATATTACTCCTACGAGCAGTACTTC; cdr3_aa: CASSLSPEPYYSYEQYF
v_call: TRBV3-1; j_call: TRBJ2-3; d_call: NA; clone_size: NA; cdr3_nt: TGTGCCAGCAGCCAAGCGGTGGGAGATACGCAGTATTTT; cdr3_aa: CASSQAVGDTQYF
v_call: TRBV10-3; j_call: TRBJ2-7; d_call: NA; clone_size: few; cdr3_nt: TGTGCCATCCGAGGGGAGAGATTCTCCTACGAGCAGTACTTC; cdr3_aa: CAIRGERFSYEQYF
v_call: TRBV6-5; j_call: TRBJ1-1; d_call: NA; clone_size: once; cdr3_nt: TGTGCCAGCAGTAGAGGGGTTGGTGAAGCTTTCTTT; cdr3_aa: CASSRGVGEAFF
v_call: TRBV7-2; j_call: TRBJ2-7; d_call: NA; clone_size: NA; cdr3_nt: TGTGCCAGCAGCTCCCCGGCCACCTACGAGCAGTACTTC; cdr3_aa: CASSSPATYEQYF
v_call: TRBV7-9; j_call: TRBJ2-1; d_call: TRBD1; clone_size: few; cdr3_nt: TGTGCCAGCAGCGCCCCGGGACAGGGGGCCTACAATGAGCAGTTCTTC; cdr3_aa: CASSAPGQGAYNEQFF
v_call: TRBV6-6; j_call: TRBJ2-3; d_call: TRBD2; clone_size: NA; cdr3_nt: TGTGCCAGCAGTTACACTCGGGGGGGGAGAGATACGCAGTATTTT; cdr3_aa: CASSYTRGGRDTQYF
v_call: TRBV4-2; j_call: TRBJ2-1; d_call: NA; clone_size: few; cdr3_nt: TGTGCCAGCAGCCTGCTGCTGGGGGCTAGGGAAGCTAATGAGCAGTTCTTC; cdr3_aa: CASSLLLGAREANEQFF
v_call: TRBV4-2; j_call: TRBJ2-2; d_call: NA; clone_size: NA; cdr3_nt: TGTGCCAGCAGCCAAGTCGGCGCGAACACCGGGGAGCTGTTTTTT; cdr3_aa: CASSQVGANTGELFF
v_call: TRBV20-1; j_call: TRBJ2-5; d_call: NA; clone_size: few; cdr3_nt: TGCAGTGCTAGAGATCATGGCAGCCGGGAGACCCAGTACTTC; cdr3_aa: CSARDHGSRETQYF
v_call: TRBV7-2; j_call: TRBJ2-7; d_call: TRBD2; clone_size: NA; cdr3_nt: TGTGCCAGCCGCGCATACGGGGGGAGGTACGAGCAGTACTTC; cdr3_aa: CASRAYGGRYEQYF
v_call: TRBV27; j_call: TRBJ2-3; d_call: NA; clone_size: NA; cdr3_nt: TGTGCCAGCAGTTTACGGCCCCAGGGTACAGATACGCAGTATTTT; cdr3_aa: CASSLRPQGTDTQYF
v_call: TRBV28; j_call: TRBJ2-1; d_call: TRBD1; clone_size: once; cdr3_nt: TGTGCCAGCAGTGAAGCCGGGACAGGGGGGATGAATGAGCAGTTCTTC; cdr3_aa: CASSEAGTGGMNEQFF
v_call: TRBV12-3/TRBV12-4; j_call: TRBJ2-3; d_call: NA; clone_size: many; cdr3_nt: TGTGCCAGCAGTCTGGGACGAGCCGGGACTCTGCAGTATTTT; cdr3_aa: CASSLGRAGTLQYF
v_call: TRBV12-3/TRBV12-4; j_call: TRBJ2-3; d_call: TRBD2; clone_size: few; cdr3_nt: TGTGCCAGCAGTACGGGACTAGCTGCAGATACGCAGTATTTT; cdr3_aa: CASSTGLAADTQYF
v_call: TRBV12-3/TRBV12-4; j_call: TRBJ1-1; d_call: TRBD1; clone_size: NA; cdr3_nt: TGTACCAGCAGTTCTGGACAGGGCGACACTGAAGCTTTCTTT; cdr3_aa: CTSSSGQGDTEAFF
v_call: TRBV6-5; j_call: TRBJ1-2; d_call: NA; clone_size: NA; cdr3_nt: TGTGCCAGCAGTTACTATGGCAGGACGCGGTCGGGCTACACCTTC; cdr3_aa: CASSYYGRTRSGYTF
v_call: TRBV3-1; j_call: TRBJ2-7; d_call: TRBD1; clone_size: few; cdr3_nt: TGTGCCAGCAGCCAAGATCCCATCTCGACAGGGAACGTCTACGAGCAGTACTTC; cdr3_aa: CASSQDPISTGNVYEQYF
v_call: TRBV20-1; j_call: TRBJ2-7; d_call: TRBD2; clone_size: NA; cdr3_nt: TGCAGTGCTAGCGGGGGGATCACTAAGCACGAGCAGTACTTC; cdr3_aa: CSASGGITKHEQYF
v_call: TRBV6-5; j_call: TRBJ2-2; d_call: NA; clone_size: NA; cdr3_nt: TGTGCCAGCGTTGCTGGGGGCGACACCGGGGAGCTGTTTTTT; cdr3_aa: CASVAGGDTGELFF
v_call: TRBV20-1; j_call: TRBJ1-4; d_call: NA; clone_size: NA; cdr3_nt: TGCAGTGCTCGACCGTTGGGTGAAAAACTGTTTTTT; cdr3_aa: CSARPLGEKLFF
v_call: TRBV9; j_call: TRBJ2-5; d_call: TRBD1; clone_size: NA; cdr3_nt: TGTGCCAGCAGCTTTCGGACAGGGTCTAGGGAGACCCAGTACTTC; cdr3_aa: CASSFRTGSRETQYF
v_call: TRBV29-1; j_call: TRBJ2-5; d_call: NA; clone_size: NA; cdr3_nt: TGCAGCGTTGGGACGTATCAAGAGACCCAGTACTTC; cdr3_aa: CSVGTYQETQYF
v_call: TRBV7-9; j_call: TRBJ2-1; d_call: TRBD1; clone_size: NA; cdr3_nt: TGTGCCAGCAGCTTCGGAGACAGGGGGGACAATGAGCAGTTCTTC; cdr3_aa: CASSFGDRGDNEQFF
v_call: TRBV6-1; j_call: TRBJ2-5; d_call: NA; clone_size: NA; cdr3_nt: TGTGCCAGCAGTGGGGTCACACAAGAGACCCAGTACTTC; cdr3_aa: CASSGVTQETQYF
v_call: TRBV20-1; j_call: TRBJ1-2; d_call: NA; clone_size: few; cdr3_nt: TGCAGTGCTAGTCGGCCTAACTATGGCTACACCTTC; cdr3_aa: CSASRPNYGYTF
v_call: TRBV5-1; j_call: TRBJ2-3; d_call: NA; clone_size: once; cdr3_nt: TGTGCCAGCAGCCCACGGATAGGAGACACAGATACGCAGTATTTT; cdr3_aa: CASSPRIGDTDTQYF
v_call: TRBV18; j_call: TRBJ2-2; d_call: TRBD2; clone_size: once; cdr3_nt: TGTGCCAGCTCACCAGTAGGACTAGCATCACTCGGGGAGCTGTTTTTT; cdr3_aa: CASSPVGLASLGELFF
v_call: TRBV21-1; j_call: TRBJ2-5; d_call: NA; clone_size: few; cdr3_nt: TGTGCCAGCAGCTCCCGGGGACAGGGGGCCTACCAAGAGACCCAGTACTTC; cdr3_aa: CASSSRGQGAYQETQYF
v_call: TRBV20-1; j_call: TRBJ2-2; d_call: NA; clone_size: NA; cdr3_nt: TGCAGTGCTGAGCGGGCCTCCCAGCCGAACACCGGGGAGCTGTTTTTT; cdr3_aa: CSAERASQPNTGELFF
v_call: TRBV7-2; j_call: TRBJ2-3; d_call: NA; clone_size: NA; cdr3_nt: TGTGCCAGCAGCCCGGCAGCGTCAACGCAGTATTTT; cdr3_aa: CASSPAASTQYF
v_call: TRBV6-1; j_call: TRBJ2-6; d_call: TRBD1; clone_size: NA; cdr3_nt: TGTGCCAGCAGAGAAGGGACAGGGGCCCTCAGCTCTGGGGCCAACGTCCTGACTTTC; cdr3_aa: CASREGTGALSSGANVLTF
v_call: TRBV20-1; j_call: TRBJ2-7; d_call: TRBD1; clone_size: NA; cdr3_nt: TGCAGTGCTAGAGCCGGGACAGGGGGTCCCTACGAGCAGTACTTC; cdr3_aa: CSARAGTGGPYEQYF
v_call: TRBV28; j_call: TRBJ1-4; d_call: TRBD1; clone_size: NA; cdr3_nt: TGTGCCAGCAGGTCGGGACAGGGAGGAGAAAAACTGTTTTTT; cdr3_aa: CASRSGQGGEKLFF
v_call: TRBV7-2; j_call: TRBJ2-1; d_call: NA; clone_size: NA; cdr3_nt: TGTGCCAGCAGCTTAGAGTCCGGGAGTGGTGAGCAGTTCTTC; cdr3_aa: CASSLESGSGEQFF
v_call: TRBV5-1; j_call: TRBJ2-3; d_call: TRBD2; clone_size: NA; cdr3_nt: TGCGCCAGCAGCTGGGGGACTAGCGGATACACAGATACGCAGTATTTT; cdr3_aa: CASSWGTSGYTDTQYF
v_call: TRBV5-1; j_call: TRBJ2-4; d_call: NA; clone_size: once; cdr3_nt: TGCGCCAGCAGCCCGGACGTAGGGGATTCCTACAATGAGCAGTACTTC; cdr3_aa: CASSPDVGDSYNEQYF
v_call: TRBV9; j_call: TRBJ2-7; d_call: TRBD2; clone_size: NA; cdr3_nt: TGTGCCAGCAGCAAGACTAGCGGGGATTACGAGCAGTACTTC; cdr3_aa: CASSKTSGDYEQYF
v_call: TRBV4-1; j_call: TRBJ2-2; d_call: NA; clone_size: NA; cdr3_nt: TGCGCCAGCAGCCAAGGGAGGTTAGGTCCCGGGGAGCTGTTTTTT; cdr3_aa: CASSQGRLGPGELFF
v_call: TRBV29-1; j_call: TRBJ2-3; d_call: NA; clone_size: NA; cdr3_nt: TGCAGCGCCGGTGGGGGGGCGGGAGCAGATACGCAGTATTTT; cdr3_aa: CSAGGGAGADTQYF
v_call: TRBV7-9; j_call: TRBJ2-4; d_call: NA; clone_size: few; cdr3_nt: TGTGCCAGCGGCCCTGCAGGGGATGGATACATTCAGTACTTC; cdr3_aa: CASGPAGDGYIQYF
v_call: TRBV6-2/TRBV6-3; j_call: TRBJ2-1; d_call: TRBD2; clone_size: NA; cdr3_nt: TGTGCCAGCAGCCCTAGCGGGGGGGCTCCCTACAATGAGCAGTTCTTC; cdr3_aa: CASSPSGGAPYNEQFF
v_call: TRBV19; j_call: TRBJ2-3; d_call: NA; clone_size: NA; cdr3_nt: TGTGCCAGCTCGGCGGCGGCGGGTACGCAGTATTTT; cdr3_aa: CASSAAAGTQYF
v_call: TRBV27; j_call: TRBJ2-7; d_call: NA; clone_size: NA; cdr3_nt: TGTGCCAGCAGTTTAGCGGGGCGCAGAGGAGGAGAGCAGTACTTC; cdr3_aa: CASSLAGRRGGEQYF